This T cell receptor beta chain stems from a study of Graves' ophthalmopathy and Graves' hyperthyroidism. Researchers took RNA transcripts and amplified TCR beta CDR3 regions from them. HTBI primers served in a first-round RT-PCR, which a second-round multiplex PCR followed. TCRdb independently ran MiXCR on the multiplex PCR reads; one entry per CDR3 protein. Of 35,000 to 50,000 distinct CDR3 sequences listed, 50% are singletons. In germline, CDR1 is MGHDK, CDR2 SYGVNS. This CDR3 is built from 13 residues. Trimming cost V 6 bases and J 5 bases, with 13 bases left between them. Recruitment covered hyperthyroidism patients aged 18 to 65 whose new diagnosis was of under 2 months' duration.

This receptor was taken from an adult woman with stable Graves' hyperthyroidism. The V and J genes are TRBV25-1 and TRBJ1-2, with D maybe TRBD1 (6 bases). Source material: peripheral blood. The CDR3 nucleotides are TGTGCCAGCAGCGTTGAAGGGGGGTATGGCTACACCTTC. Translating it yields CASSVEGGYGYTF.